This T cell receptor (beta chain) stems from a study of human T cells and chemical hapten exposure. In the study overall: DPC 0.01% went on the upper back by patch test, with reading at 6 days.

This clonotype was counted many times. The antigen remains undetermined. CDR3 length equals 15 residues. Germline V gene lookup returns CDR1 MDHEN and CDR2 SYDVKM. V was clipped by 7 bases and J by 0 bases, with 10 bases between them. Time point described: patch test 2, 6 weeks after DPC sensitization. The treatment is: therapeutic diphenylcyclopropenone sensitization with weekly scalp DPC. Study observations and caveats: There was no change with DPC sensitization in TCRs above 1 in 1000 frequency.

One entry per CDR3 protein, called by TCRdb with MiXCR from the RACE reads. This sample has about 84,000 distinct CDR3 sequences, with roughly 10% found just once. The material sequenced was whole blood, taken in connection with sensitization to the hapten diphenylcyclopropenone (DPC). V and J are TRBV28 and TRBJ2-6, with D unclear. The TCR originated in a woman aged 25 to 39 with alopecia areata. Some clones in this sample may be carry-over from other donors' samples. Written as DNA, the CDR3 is TGTGCCAGCAAACAAGGGAACTCTGGGGCCAACGTCCTGACTTTC. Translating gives CASKQGNSGANVLTF.